This T cell receptor (beta chain) was recovered during a study of technical replicates of blood from a handful of donors. Produced via immunoSEQ multiplex PCR; TCRdb's table is partial and in-frame only. Of tens of thousands of clones in the sample, 90% to 95% were seen once. Per germline, CDR1 MNHEY and CDR2 SMNVEV (reference sequence). This CDR3 region has 15 residues. Trimming cost V 6 bases and J 0 bases; bases outside gene matches: 3. The material sequenced was PBMCs. The source is a human donor in good health. Some clones in this sample may be carry-over from other donors' samples. V and J are TRBV27 and TRBJ2-2, with 8 bases matching TRBD1. The CDR3 DNA follows: TGTGCCAGCAGGGACAGGGCGCCGAACACCGGGGAGCTGTTTTTT. Amino acids: CASRDRAPNTGELFF.